The present T cell receptor (beta chain) was sequenced within a study of T cells after yellow fever vaccination. The study, taken as a whole, reports: Weaker, the secondary response had a peak occurring faster, on day 5 versus 15.

The ends were cut back, 0 bases at V and 10 bases at J, with 13 bases in the middle. Germline V gene lookup returns CDR1 LGHDT and CDR2 YNNKEL (reference sequence). The CDR3 contains 15 residues. As for this clonotype: Its specificity is not known.

TCR cDNA, made by 5'RACE template switching, carried an added universal primer site and UMIs. Each CDR3 protein is one row after TCRdb ran MiXCR on the 5' RACE reads. Of about 580,000 distinct CDR3 sequences listed, approximately 16% were seen once; the top ten hold around 15%. This chain joins TRBV3-1 and TRBJ1-6, with a tentative D call TRBD1 (5 bases). The sequence derives from a man between 18 and 35 years old who received the YFV17D yellow fever vaccine. The source material was PBMCs, sampled 5 days after the first yellow fever vaccination. CDR3 amino acids: CASSQEDKGRSPLHF. As DNA, the CDR3 is TGTGCCAGCAGCCAAGAGGACAAGGGTCGGTCACCCCTCCACTTT.